This TCR beta chain was captured by sequencing in a study of T cell responses to AZD1222 COVID-19 vaccine (dated by TCRdb to the early 2020s). Regarding the complete study: A total of about 230 trial participants underwent TCR sequencing, of whom some 210 received two doses of AZD1222 and about 25 received two doses of the MenACWY control vaccine. Enrollment into the trials was organized by age into subgroups of 18-55, 56-69 and 70-plus years, and those subgroups contained roughly 150, 30 and 60 TCR-sequenced participants, respectively. Overall study results and their limits: Most participants were white British and females outnumbered males, and the authors suggested that clonal diversity may have been underestimated. After two AZD1222 doses, spike-specific TCR breadth and depth were significantly higher than at day 0 and than in MenACWY recipients. Reportedly, close to half of the unique spike-specific TCRs recognized epitopes lying outside the regions that are mutated in the B.1.351 and B.1.1.7 variants. In the small 56-69-year group, the increase in depth fell short of significance, most likely because of low power. The vaccine-associated CD4 TCRs covered the entire spike protein, and the dominant responses fell in regions 160-218 and 743-854. Because no day 14 peak-response samples were available, repertoires were characterized only after the peak T cell response. Conclusions about previously exposed vaccinees are limited because only a handful of AZD1222 recipients were SARS-CoV-2 seropositive at baseline.

This clone was seen a few times. Its binding antigen is unknown. Base qualities are not recorded, but no much larger clone differs from it by a single base. The CDR3 regions of human TCRbeta chains were subjected to immunosequencing. For the original study's pipeline: TCRs in the repertoires were compared against a reference library of SARS-CoV-2-specific TCRs that had been generated with the MIRA antigen-specificity platform. Breadth was defined as the fraction of unique TCRs that were SARS-CoV-2-associated. Depth was defined as the fraction of total T cells that were SARS-CoV-2-associated. Using the MIRA data, each spike-specific TCR was assigned both to the spike region to which the TCR was reactive and to a CD4 or CD8 class. Log10-transformed breadth and depth values were compared by one-way ANOVA with Sidak's multiple comparisons tests. This immuneACCESS table, as held by TCRdb, lists in-frame sequences with V and J called but not all clones. Of the missing ones, under half trace to an unresolved V gene in checked studies; the others have no known cause. V, J and clone size were drawn from that table, and D and trimming were deduced from the DNA. Recorded for this sample are about 86,000 clones; 85% to 90% of them occurred a single time. Together, the top ten hold roughly 7.2% of the sample.

Sample time point, as interpreted from the label and publication: about 28 days (+/-7) after the second vaccine dose. AZD1222 recipients given second doses at about 4 weeks or at about 12 weeks were pooled, since spike-specific TCR depth and breadth were not found to differ between the two schedules. Vaccinee samples came from UK trials COV001 and COV002, including a single-blind randomized controlled phase 2/3 trial of AZD1222 (ChAdOx1 nCoV-19) in healthy adults. For TCRbeta chain sequencing, PBMC samples from trial participants were taken at day 0 and at day 28 after the second dose. Taken from cysteine to phenylalanine, the CDR3 has 12 residues. Only the CDR3 DNA is retained, 36 bases long and in frame from the first base. According to the germline V gene, CDR1 reads ENHRY and CDR2 reads SYGVKD. Trimming takes 0 bases from V and 7 bases from J, and the germline ends sit 6 bases apart.

The chain is made from TRBV10-3 and TRBJ1-1, with a weak D call of TRBD1 (5 bases match). This sample comprised peripheral blood, obtained 28 days after the second AZD1222 dose. The clonotype was recovered from an adult who received the AZD1222 COVID-19 vaccine. CDR3 loop: CAISESGDEAFF. The DNA sequence is TGTGCCATCAGTGAGTCAGGGGATGAAGCTTTCTTT.